This T cell receptor beta chain was sequenced during a study of identical twins. From germline, CDR1 is ENHRY and CDR2 SYGVKD. Trimming stripped 8 bases from V and 5 bases from J, with 10 bases between. This CDR3 region has 12 residues. Healthy Caucasians were all of the donors. Template switching, a step in the protocol, added a universal primer site, and cDNA carried unique molecular identifiers. TCRdb passed the 5' RACE reads through MiXCR, listing each CDR3 protein once. The sample consists of 250,000 or so distinct CDR3 sequences, about 8% of them appearing once. This same sample was also taken into another study, of yellow fever vaccine responses in identical twins. This second study says: On the reported evidence, twins' vaccine T cell responses seemed partly convergent and partly personalized.

The sequencing input was CD8+ T cells sorted from blood. This clonotype originated in a woman between 18 and 30 years old in good health. The J gene is TRBJ2-1, the V gene TRBV10-3, with D unclear. The DNA of the CDR3 is TGTGCCATCCTCGACTGGAACAATGAGCAGTTCTTC. This sequence encodes CAILDWNNEQFF.